The 17 T cell receptor beta chains in this list originate from one sample, sequenced in a study of identical twins. Each CDR3 protein gets one entry after TCRdb re-called the 5' RACE reads with MiXCR. Seen here are 350,000 to 600,000 distinct CDR3 sequences, approximately 15% observed once, and the top ten hold about 0.53%. This sample was also put to use in a study of yellow fever vaccine responses in identical twins.

Sequenced: CD4+ T cells sorted from blood. Receptor source: a young woman in good health.

V usage is TRBV6-1 and J usage is TRBJ1-1; maybe TRBD1 (5 bases). In germline, CDR1 is MNHNS, CDR2 SASEGT. V lost 5 bases and J 1 base, leaving 17 bases between the germline ends. This CDR3 has 16 amino acids. The CDR3 is CASSRPRGLTNTEAFF. The CDR3 bases are TGTGCCAGCAGTCGCCCCCGGGGCTTAACGAACACTGAAGCTTTCTTT.

This clonotype was detected ten times or more. The rearrangement uses TRBV29-1 and TRBJ2-2; 10 bases match TRBD1. CDR3 size: 14 residues. V shed 6 bases, J shed 3 bases, and the junction held 4 bases outside the gene matches. Per germline, CDR1 SQVTM and CDR2 ANQGSEA. The CDR3: CSVDRGLDTGELFF. In DNA form, the CDR3 reads TGCAGCGTAGACAGGGGGCTAGACACCGGGGAGCTGTTTTTT.

This clonotype was found a few times. The rearrangement uses TRBV9 and TRBJ2-5; 7 bases match TRBD2. The CDR3 sequence is 16 residues long. V lost 1 base to trimming and J lost 3 bases; unmatched junction nucleotides: 9. Germline CDR1 SGDLS, CDR2 YYNGEE. The CDR3 reads CASSVSAGAEKETQYF. In DNA, the CDR3 is TGTGCCAGCAGCGTATCCGCGGGAGCGGAGAAAGAGACCCAGTACTTC.

This clonotype was counted at least ten times. The chain uses TRBV29-1 and TRBJ2-5, with D possibly being TRBD1 (6 bases). Germline CDR1 reads SQVTM; CDR2 reads ANQGSEA. V was cut by 3 bases and J by 5 bases, with 10 bases left in between. This CDR3 contains 12 residues. The CDR3 DNA is TGCAGCGTTGACTGGCAGGGGGAGACCCAGTACTTC. The encoded protein is CSVDWQGETQYF.

V gene TRBV6-2 or TRBV6-3 combines with J gene TRBJ2-3; 12 nucleotides match TRBD2. The CDR3 sequence is 21 residues long. With 2 bases clipped from V and 0 bases from J, the junction kept 15 bases outside the gene matches. CDR1 and CDR2 from the germline V gene are MNHEY and SVGEGT. Here the CDR3 reads CASSYPIGLAGRRTSTDTQYF. The DNA for the CDR3 is TGTGCCAGCAGTTACCCAATAGGACTAGCGGGACGAAGAACTAGCACAGATACGCAGTATTTT.

This clonotype was counted a few times. J is TRBJ2-1 and V is TRBV29-1; 10 positions agree with TRBD2. Germline CDR1 and CDR2: SQVTM and ANQGSEA. This CDR3 is built from 15 residues. Unmatched junction bases numbered 9, after V lost 4 bases and J lost 6 bases. CDR3 sequence: CSVVIPSGRSNEQFF. Here the CDR3 DNA reads TGCAGCGTTGTAATCCCTAGCGGGAGATCCAATGAGCAGTTCTTC.

This clonotype was seen a few times. The rearrangement joins TRBV20-1 to TRBJ2-7; D perhaps matches TRBD1 (6 bases). The germline V gene has CDR1 DFQATT and CDR2 SNEGSKA (reference sequence). V shed 2 bases and J shed 9 bases, with 23 bases lying between them. CDR3 length equals 15 residues. CDR3 DNA sequence: TGCAGTGCTAGACCTCCGGGACACCCGGGCAGCGGGCAGTACTTC. It specifies CSARPPGHPGSGQYF.

The rearrangement links TRBV6-2 or TRBV6-3 to TRBJ2-4; D is ambiguous. Per the germline V gene, CDR1 is MNHEY and CDR2 is SVGEGT. This CDR3 comprises 12 residues. The germline V and J ends were trimmed by 2 bases and 6 bases, with 5 bases remaining between them. CDR3 residues: CASSYTLNIQYF. In nucleotides, the CDR3 is TGTGCCAGCAGTTACACCTTAAACATTCAGTACTTC.

This sequence joins TRBV3-1 and TRBJ1-1; D uncertain. V lost 4 bases and J 2 bases, leaving 14 bases between the germline ends. The CDR3 loop spans 15 amino acids. Germline lookup yields CDR1 LGHDT and CDR2 YNNKEL (reference sequence). The CDR3 coding sequence is TGTGCCAGCAGCCCTCGCTGGGGAGTTAACACTGAAGCTTTCTTT. This sequence encodes CASSPRWGVNTEAFF.

Worth noting for this clonotype: The conserved phenylalanine or tryptophan normally closing the CDR3 is absent here, so this likely arose from a read error. The rearrangement links TRBV20-1 to TRBJ2-7, with 11 bases aligning to TRBD2. Germline V gives CDR1 DFQATT, CDR2 SNEGSKA (reference sequence). This CDR3 is built from 16 residues. V shed 1 base, J shed 3 bases, and the junction held 8 bases outside the gene matches. The DNA for the CDR3 is TGCAGTGCTAGAGCACCTCTGGGGACTAGCGGCTACGAGCAGTACCTC. The encoded protein is CSARAPLGTSGYEQYL.

This clonotype was seen a few times. The rearrangement uses TRBV5-5 and TRBJ2-1; D may be TRBD2 (6 bases). V lost 4 bases to trimming and J lost 7 bases, with 21 bases between them. Germline CDR1 reads SGHKS; CDR2 reads YYEKEE (reference sequence). The CDR3 extends over 16 amino acids. CDR3 in amino acids: CASSPVGSSGRNEQFF. CDR3 DNA sequence: TGTGCCAGCAGCCCCGTCGGGAGCAGTGGCCGGAATGAGCAGTTCTTC.

CDR3 in amino acids: CASQDTGGPNYGYTF. CDR3 sequence (DNA): TGTGCCAGCCAGGACACCGGTGGCCCTAACTATGGCTACACCTTC. The V and J genes are TRBV19 and TRBJ1-2, with TRBD1 as a possible D gene (5 bases). Germline CDR1 LNHDA, CDR2 SQIVND (reference sequence). This CDR3 is 15 amino acids long. V gave up 9 bases and J gave up 0 bases, with 17 bases separating them.

V usage is TRBV7-2 and J usage is TRBJ2-5; no firm D call. CDR3 size: 15 residues. The germline V gene encodes CDR1 SGHTA and CDR2 FQGNSA. Trimming shortened V by 0 bases and J by 5 bases, and 13 bases separated the two germline ends. The CDR3 DNA sequence: TGTGCCAGCAGCTTAGCCGGAAACTACATGGAGACCCAGTACTTC. Translating it yields CASSLAGNYMETQYF. The whole variable domain, filled in from reference TRBV7-2 and TRBJ2-5, reads GAGVSQSPSNKVTEKGKDVELRCDPISGHTALYWYRQSLGQGLEFLIYFQGNSAPDKSGLPSDRFSAERTGGSVSTLTIQRTQQEDSAVYLCASSLAGNYMETQYFGPGTRLLVL.

This clonotype was recorded many times. J is TRBJ1-1 and V is TRBV7-9, with a possible D match to TRBD1 (5 bases). This CDR3 region has 15 residues. The germline V and J ends were trimmed by 5 bases and 0 bases, with 13 bases remaining between them. Germline CDR1 and CDR2: SEHNR and FQNEAQ (reference sequence). As DNA, the CDR3 is TGTGCCAGCAGCCACTCAGGGAGGCTGAACACTGAAGCTTTCTTT. It is translated as CASSHSGRLNTEAFF.

This clonotype was counted a few times. The V gene is TRBV27, the J gene TRBJ1-5; perhaps TRBD1 as D (6 bases). This CDR3 region has 14 residues. V was cut by 8 bases and J by 6 bases, with 17 bases left in between. From germline, CDR1 is MNHEY and CDR2 SMNVEV (reference sequence). The CDR3 DNA reads TGTGCCAGCCAGGCGTGGGGGGCGGGTCAGCCCCAGCATTTT. Residues: CASQAWGAGQPQHF.

V usage is TRBV15 and J usage is TRBJ2-1; 8 bases line up with TRBD1. Per the germline V gene, CDR1 is LNHNV and CDR2 is YYDKDF (reference sequence). The ends lost 1 base at V and 9 bases at J; junction bases unmatched: 5. CDR3 length: 14 residues. The CDR3 DNA follows: TGTGCCACCAGCAGAGCCGGTGGACAGGGTGAGCAGTTCTTC. This codes for CATSRAGGQGEQFF.

This clonotype has just a few counts. The V and J genes are TRBV27 and TRBJ1-5; D possibly corresponds to TRBD1 (5 bases). Germline CDR1 reads MNHEY; CDR2 reads SMNVEV (reference sequence). V was shortened by 6 bases and J by 3 bases, with 15 bases between the two germline ends. This CDR3 has 15 amino acids. The CDR3 here is CASRSQTVHNQPQHF. CDR3 nucleotides: TGTGCCAGCAGGTCACAGACAGTACACAATCAGCCCCAGCATTTT.